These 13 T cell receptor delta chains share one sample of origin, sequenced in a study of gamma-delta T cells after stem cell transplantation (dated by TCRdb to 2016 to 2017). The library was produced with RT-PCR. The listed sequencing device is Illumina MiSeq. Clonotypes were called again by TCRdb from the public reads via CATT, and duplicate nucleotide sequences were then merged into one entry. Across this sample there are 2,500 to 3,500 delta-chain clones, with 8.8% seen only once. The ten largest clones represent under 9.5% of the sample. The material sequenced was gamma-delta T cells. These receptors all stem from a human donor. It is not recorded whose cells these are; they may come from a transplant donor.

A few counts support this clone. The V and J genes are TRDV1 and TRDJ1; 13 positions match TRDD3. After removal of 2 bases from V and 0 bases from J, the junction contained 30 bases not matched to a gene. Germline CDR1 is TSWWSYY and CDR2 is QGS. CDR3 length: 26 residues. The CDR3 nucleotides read TGTGCTCTTGGGGAAAGCCGGGACTTCCTACGCTTACTGGGGGATACGCGAGATGTGTACACCGATAAACTCATCTTT. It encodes CALGESRDFLRLLGDTRDVYTDKLIF.

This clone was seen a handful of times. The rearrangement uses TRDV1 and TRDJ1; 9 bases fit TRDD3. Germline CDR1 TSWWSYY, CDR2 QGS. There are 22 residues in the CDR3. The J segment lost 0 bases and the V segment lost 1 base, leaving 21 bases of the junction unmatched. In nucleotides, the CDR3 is TGTGCTCTTGGGGAACCCGACCCCCTTCCCGATACTGGGGGACTCTACACCGATAAACTCATCTTT. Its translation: CALGEPDPLPDTGGLYTDKLIF.

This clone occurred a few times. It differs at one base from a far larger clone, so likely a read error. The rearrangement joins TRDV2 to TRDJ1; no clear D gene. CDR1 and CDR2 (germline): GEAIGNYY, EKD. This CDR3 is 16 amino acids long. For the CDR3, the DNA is TGTGCCTGTGACACCGGTGCGGTCCCGTACACCGATAACCTCATCTTT. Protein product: CACDTGAVPYTDNLIF.

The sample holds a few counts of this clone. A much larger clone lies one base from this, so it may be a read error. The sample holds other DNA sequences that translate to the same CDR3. The CDR3 DNA reads TGTGCCTGCGACCCCCTACTACTGGGGACAGCACAACTCTTCTTT. Encoded protein: CACDPLLLGTAQLFF. J is TRDJ2 and V is TRDV2; D is possibly TRDD3 (6 bases). There are 15 residues in the CDR3. The germline V and J ends were trimmed by 7 bases and 4 bases, with 18 bases remaining between them. CDR1 is GEAIGNYY, CDR2 EKD, per germline.

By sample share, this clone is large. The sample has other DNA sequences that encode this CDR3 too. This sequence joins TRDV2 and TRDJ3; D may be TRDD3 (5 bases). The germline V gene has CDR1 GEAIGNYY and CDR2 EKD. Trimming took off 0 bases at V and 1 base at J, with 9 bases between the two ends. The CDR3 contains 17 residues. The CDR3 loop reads CACDTGGPSWDTRQMFF. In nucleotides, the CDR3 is TGTGCCTGTGACACCGGGGGTCCTTCCTGGGACACCCGACAGATGTTTTTC.

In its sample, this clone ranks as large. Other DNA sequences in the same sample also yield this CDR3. The CDR3 DNA is TGTGCCTGTGACACTGGGGGATACACCGATAAACTCATCTTT. This sequence encodes CACDTGGYTDKLIF. The V gene is TRDV2, the J gene TRDJ1; 8 bases are a match to TRDD3. Germline assignment: CDR1 GEAIGNYY and CDR2 EKD. This CDR3 comprises 14 residues. V was pared by 1 base and J by 0 bases, with 0 bases of the junction left unmatched.

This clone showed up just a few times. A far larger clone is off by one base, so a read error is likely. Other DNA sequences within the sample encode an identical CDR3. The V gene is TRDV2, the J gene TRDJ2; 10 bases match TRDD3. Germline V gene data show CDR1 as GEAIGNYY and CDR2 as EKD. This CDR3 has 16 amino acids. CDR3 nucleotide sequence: TGTGCCTGTGACTCCATGGGGGATACTTTGACAGCACAACTCTTTTTT. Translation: CACDSMGDTLTAQLFF.

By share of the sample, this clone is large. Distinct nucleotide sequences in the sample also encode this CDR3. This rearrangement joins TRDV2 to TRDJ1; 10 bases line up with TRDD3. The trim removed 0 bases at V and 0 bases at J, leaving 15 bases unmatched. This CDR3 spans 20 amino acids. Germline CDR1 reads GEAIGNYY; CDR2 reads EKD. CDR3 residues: CACDTGSRTGGFPHTDKLIF. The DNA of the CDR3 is TGTGCCTGTGACACCGGTTCGAGGACTGGGGGATTTCCCCACACCGATAAACTCATCTTT.

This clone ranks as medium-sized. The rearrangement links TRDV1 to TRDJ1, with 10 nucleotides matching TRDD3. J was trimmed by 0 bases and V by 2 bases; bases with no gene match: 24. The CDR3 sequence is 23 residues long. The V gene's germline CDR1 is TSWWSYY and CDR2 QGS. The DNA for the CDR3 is TGTGCTCTTGGGGAAGGTTCCTACTGGTTAAAAGATATTACTGGGGGATACACCGATAAACTCATCTTT. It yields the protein CALGEGSYWLKDITGGYTDKLIF.

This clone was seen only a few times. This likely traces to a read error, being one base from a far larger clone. The chain's CDR3 is CACGTVPLTGGSSSWDTRQMFF. The CDR3 DNA reads TGTGCCTGTGGCACCGTCCCTCTTACTGGGGGATCTTCCTCCTGGGACACCCGACAGATGTTTTTC. The gene calls are TRDV2 and TRDJ3; 10 bases map to TRDD3. In germline, CDR1 is GEAIGNYY, CDR2 EKD. The CDR3 is 22 amino acids.

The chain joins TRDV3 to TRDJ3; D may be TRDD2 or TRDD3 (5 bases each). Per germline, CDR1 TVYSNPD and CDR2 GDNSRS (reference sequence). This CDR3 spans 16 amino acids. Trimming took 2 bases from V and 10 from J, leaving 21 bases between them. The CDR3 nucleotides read TGTGCCTTTTCGGCCCGATCCTGGGTCCTAACCCGACAGATGTTTTTC. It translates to CAFSARSWVLTRQMFF.

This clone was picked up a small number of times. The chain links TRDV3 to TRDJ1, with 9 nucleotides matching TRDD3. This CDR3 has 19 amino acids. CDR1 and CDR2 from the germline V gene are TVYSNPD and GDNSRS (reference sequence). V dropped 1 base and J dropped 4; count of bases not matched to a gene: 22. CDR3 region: CAFKCLHPTGGDKVDKLIF. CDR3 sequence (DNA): TGTGCCTTTAAATGCCTACACCCCACTGGGGGAGATAAGGTCGATAAACTCATCTTT.

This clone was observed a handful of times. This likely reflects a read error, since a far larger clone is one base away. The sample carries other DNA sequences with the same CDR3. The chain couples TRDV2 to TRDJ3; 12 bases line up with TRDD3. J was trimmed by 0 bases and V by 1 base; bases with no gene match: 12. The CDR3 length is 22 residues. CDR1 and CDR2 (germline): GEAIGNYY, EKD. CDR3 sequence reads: CACDTWNNWGIPSSWDTRQMFF. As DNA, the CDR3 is TGTGCCTGTGACACATGGAACAACTGGGGGATACCTAGCTCCTGGGACACCCGACAGATGTTTTTC.